Listed below are T cell receptor beta chains from one sample, sequenced in a study of T cell changes during pregnancy in multiple sclerosis. Profiling relied on immunoSEQ multiplex PCR, and the TCRdb table lists in-frame clones only, not all of them. The sample lists about 28,000 clones; more than 85% were seen once. Specimen: CD4+ T cells from peripheral blood mononuclear cells, collected in the first trimester of pregnancy. Receptors originate from a female donor in good health, enrolled as a control in a pregnancy study. Each CDR3 is given with its conserved first and last residue.

TRBJ2-7,TRBV5-3,16,CARSRPTSGCFYEQYF
TRBJ2-1,TRBV18,16,CASSPSSGRAVDEQFF
TRBJ1-3,TRBV29-1,14,CSVGGGLSGNTIYF
TRBJ2-1,TRBV7-2,18,CASSPNLTGRRARNEQFF
TRBJ2-1,TRBV5-4,15,CASSSGGTTYNEQFF
TRBJ2-7,TRBV27,15,CASSWLSAGPGEQYF
TRBJ2-7,TRBV18,13,CASSPTGGIEQYF
TRBJ2-4,TRBV28,14,CASNGSGAKNIQYF
TRBJ2-3,TRBV28,14,CASKGIQGTDTQYF
TRBJ2-1,TRBV11-2,12,CASSRQSGEQFF
TRBJ1-2,TRBV5-6,13,CASSPDRNYGYTF
TRBJ2-3,TRBV6-5,15,CASSTQGARADTQYF
TRBJ2-7,TRBV11-2,15,CASSLVLGSNYEQYF
TRBJ2-3,TRBV2,12,CASSRLTDTQYF
TRBJ1-5,TRBV4-1,16,CASSQEGVYGNQPQHF
TRBJ2-2,TRBV29-1,14,CSVERGGRAGELFF
TRBJ1-5,TRBV30,15,CAWSIQWPKNQPQHF
TRBJ2-2,TRBV4-2,15,CASSQDAGGPGELFF
TRBJ1-6,TRBV5-6,15,CASSLVGTGDSPLHF
TRBJ1-2,TRBV5-5,13,CASSLEGWDGYTF
TRBJ1-1,TRBV2,13,CASNGRANTEAFF
TRBJ2-1,TRBV9,15,CASSVGLAVGNEQFF
TRBJ1-2,TRBV6-5,15,CASRPGTGGREGYTF
TRBJ2-2,TRBV4-2,19,CASSQEGLAGGAWGGELFF
TRBJ2-5,TRBV5-1,15,CASSFGGMTGETQYF
TRBJ2-5,TRBV2,15,CASSEASGVVKTQYF
TRBJ2-3,TRBV4-1,13,CASSRYYSDTQYF
TRBJ1-6,TRBV19,18,CASSIQGLRDRPNSPLHF
TRBJ2-7,TRBV9,15,CASSVGAGTGYEQYF
TRBJ1-1,TRBV19,16,CASKSGTEPPRTEAFF
TRBJ2-2,TRBV7-7,14,CASSTGGHTGELFF
TRBJ1-5,TRBV6-5,13,CASSAQQGQPQHF
TRBJ2-5,TRBV2,18,CASSEARRAPAGPETQYF
TRBJ2-3,TRBV19,13,CASSSAAGDTQYF
TRBJ2-2,TRBV7-3,17,CASSFYAGTSGTGELFF
TRBJ1-5,TRBV19,16,CASSQSGGLSNQPQHF
TRBJ1-2,TRBV6-5,14,CASSKQGLNYGYTF
TRBJ2-5,TRBV7-7,14,CASSLGTAQETQYF
TRBJ2-7,TRBV15,16,CATSRDRTGVAYEQYF
TRBJ2-5,TRBV5-1,15,CASSWTSGGSETQYF
TRBJ1-1,TRBV18,15,CASSPREIGGGEAFF
TRBJ2-2,TRBV29-1,15,CSVASQGRNTGELFF
TRBJ1-3,TRBV7-3,15,CASSLQPQAGNTIYF
TRBJ2-5,TRBV5-4,15,CASSQVLAGQETQYF
TRBJ1-2,TRBV7-9,14,CASSPFSFHYGYTF
TRBJ2-6,TRBV27,14,CASSSNSGANVLTF
TRBJ1-2,TRBV5-1,16,CASSLAYGQGNYGYTF
TRBJ2-1,TRBV28,14,CATAGTSNYNEQFF